Each of the 13 T cell receptor beta chains below was sequenced from the same sample in a study of T cell responses to AZD1222 COVID-19 vaccine. Using immunoSEQ multiplex PCR, the repertoire was profiled, and TCRdb retains in-frame clones only, with some absent. Of more than 100,000 clones listed, around 89% are singletons. Material: peripheral blood, obtained on day 0 of AZD1222 vaccination. These TCRs come from an adult in good health.

This chain uses TRBV19 with TRBJ1-2, with TRBD1 as a possible D gene (6 bases). Germline V lookup: CDR1 LNHDA, CDR2 SQIVND (reference sequence). This CDR3 region has 16 residues. With 9 bases removed from V and 0 bases from J, the gap between germline ends came to 20 bases. The CDR3 is CARERDNPTPNYGYTF. As DNA, the CDR3 is TGTGCCAGAGAGAGGGACAACCCGACCCCTAACTATGGCTACACCTTC.

J is TRBJ1-2 and V is TRBV5-1; 10 nucleotides match TRBD1. The CDR3 covers 15 residues. V lost 6 bases and J lost 2; bases outside the gene matches: 7. Germline V gene sequence: CDR1 SGHRS, CDR2 YFSETQ. The DNA of the CDR3 is TGCGCCAGCACCCAACGGGACAGGGGCAACTATGGCTACACCTTC. Encoded protein: CASTQRDRGNYGYTF.

V and J are TRBV19 and TRBJ1-6, with 7 bases lining up with TRBD1. V lost 5 bases and J lost 6; bases outside the gene matches: 4. Germline CDR1 is LNHDA and CDR2 is SQIVND (reference sequence). The CDR3 contains 14 residues. The CDR3 here is CASSPGTANSPLHF. CDR3 sequence (DNA): TGTGCCAGTAGTCCTGGGACAGCTAATTCACCCCTCCACTTT.

This clone was seen only once. The CDR3 coding sequence is TGTGCCAGCAGGCTACAACCGAACACTGAAGCTTTCTTT. Amino acids: CASRLQPNTEAFF. V usage is TRBV11-2 and J usage is TRBJ1-1; D gene ambiguous. The CDR3 is 13 residues long. The V gene's germline CDR1 is SGHAT and CDR2 FQNNGV. Trimming stripped 6 bases from V and 1 base from J, with 9 bases between.

The chain links TRBV6-5 to TRBJ1-2; D not certain. Per germline, CDR1 MNHEY and CDR2 SVGAGI. The germline V and J ends were trimmed by 1 base and 2 bases, with 5 bases remaining between them. There are 13 residues in the CDR3. The CDR3 protein is CASSYFQNYGYTF. CDR3 bases: TGTGCCAGCAGTTACTTTCAGAACTATGGCTACACCTTC.

V is TRBV10-1 and J is TRBJ1-1; possible D gene TRBD1, 5 bases. The germline gives CDR1 WNHNN, CDR2 SYGVQD (reference sequence). Trimming took 4 bases from V and 2 from J, leaving 8 bases between them. CDR3 length: 13 residues. The CDR3 DNA sequence: TGCGCCAGCAGTGCAGGGACCAACACTGAAGCTTTCTTT. Translated: CASSAGTNTEAFF.

This clone was seen at least ten times. The chain combines TRBV5-5 with TRBJ1-2, with D possibly being TRBD1 (5 bases). Germline CDR1 SGHKS, CDR2 YYEKEE (reference sequence). V was clipped by 0 bases and J by 4 bases, with 10 bases between them. The CDR3 is 14 amino acids. CDR3 sequence: CASSLDRGRYGYTF. In DNA, the CDR3 is TGTGCCAGCAGCTTGGATCGGGGACGCTATGGCTACACCTTC.

This clone was recorded a few times. This chain connects TRBV5-1 to TRBJ1-1, with a weak D call TRBD1 (6 bases). The V and J ends lost 0 bases and 3 bases respectively, with 9 bases between them. The germline V gene encodes CDR1 SGHRS and CDR2 YFSETQ. The CDR3 sequence is 14 residues long. CDR3 region: CASSLAEGDTEAFF. For the CDR3, the DNA is TGCGCCAGCAGCTTGGCCGAGGGGGACACTGAAGCTTTCTTT.

For the CDR3, the DNA is TGTGCCAGCAGCTTGGAGGGGAAGTATGGCTACACCTTC. It codes for CASSLEGKYGYTF. This chain links TRBV7-2 with TRBJ1-2; D may be TRBD1 (5 bases). The V end lost 3 bases, the J end lost 5 bases, and 10 bases lay between the germline ends. Germline V gene data show CDR1 as SGHTA and CDR2 as FQGNSA. The CDR3 is 13 amino acids. Drawing the rest from reference TRBV7-2 and TRBJ1-2, the complete variable domain is GAGVSQSPSNKVTEKGKDVELRCDPISGHTALYWYRQSLGQGLEFLIYFQGNSAPDKSGLPSDRFSAERTGGSVSTLTIQRTQQEDSAVYLCASSLEGKYGYTFGSGTRLTVV.

The chain couples TRBV27 to TRBJ1-2, with 12 bases aligning to TRBD1. The CDR3 has 15 residues. With 0 bases clipped from V and 8 bases from J, the junction kept 4 bases outside the gene matches. CDR1 and CDR2 (germline): MNHEY, SMNVEV (reference sequence). CDR3 sequence reads: CASSLSTGTGGGYTF. CDR3 sequence (DNA): TGTGCCAGCAGTTTATCAACCGGGACAGGGGGCGGCTACACCTTC.

V gene TRBV18 combines with J gene TRBJ1-2, with D possibly TRBD1 on 5 matching bases. This CDR3 has 14 amino acids. CDR1 and CDR2 from the germline V gene are KGHSH and LQKENI. The V gene lost 2 bases and the J gene lost 7 bases, with 14 bases spanning the gap. CDR3 residues: CASSPGQGASGYTF. CDR3 DNA sequence: TGTGCCAGCTCACCAGGCCAGGGCGCTTCTGGCTACACCTTC.

The gene calls are TRBV5-6 and TRBJ1-6, with 7 bases that match TRBD1. CDR3 length: 14 amino acids. J lost 7 bases, V lost 0 bases, and 1 base had no gene match. The germline CDR1 and CDR2 sequences are SGHDT and YYEEEE. Written as DNA, the CDR3 is TGTGCCAGCAGCTTGGGGGACAGCAATTCACCCCTCCACTTT. Amino acids: CASSLGDSNSPLHF.

The chain has TRBV6-5 and TRBJ2-1, with 8 bases identical to TRBD2. Germline lookup yields CDR1 MNHEY and CDR2 SVGAGI. This CDR3 contains 14 residues. V trimming: 7 bases; J trimming: 0 bases; junction bases outside the gene matches: 2. CDR3 bases: TGTGCCAGCAAGCGGGGGAGCTCCTACAATGAGCAGTTCTTC. Translated: CASKRGSSYNEQFF.